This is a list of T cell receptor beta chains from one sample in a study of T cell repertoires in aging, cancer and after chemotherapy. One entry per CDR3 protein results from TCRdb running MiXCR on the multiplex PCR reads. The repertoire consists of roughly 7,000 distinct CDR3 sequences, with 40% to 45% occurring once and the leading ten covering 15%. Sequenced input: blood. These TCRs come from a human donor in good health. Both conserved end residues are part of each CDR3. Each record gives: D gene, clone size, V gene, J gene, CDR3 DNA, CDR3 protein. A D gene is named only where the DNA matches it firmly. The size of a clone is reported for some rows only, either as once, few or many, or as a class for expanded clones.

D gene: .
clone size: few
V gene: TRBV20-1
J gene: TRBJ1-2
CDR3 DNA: TGCAGTGCCAGAAGGCAAGAGTCGCCCTATGGCTACACCTTC
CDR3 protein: CSARRQESPYGYTF

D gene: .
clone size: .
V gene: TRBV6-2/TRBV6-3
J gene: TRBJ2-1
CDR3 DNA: TGTGCCAGCAGTTCCACGGCCGTGAATGAGCAGTTCTTC
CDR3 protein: CASSSTAVNEQFF

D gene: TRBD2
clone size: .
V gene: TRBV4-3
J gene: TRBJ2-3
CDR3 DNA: TGTGCCAGCAGCCAAGGGGCGGGACTAGCGGAATATACGCAGTATTTT
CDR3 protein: CASSQGAGLAEYTQYF

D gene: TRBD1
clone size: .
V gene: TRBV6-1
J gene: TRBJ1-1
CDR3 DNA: TGTGCCAGCAGTGTAGACGGGACAGGGGGCACTGAAGCTTTCTTT
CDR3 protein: CASSVDGTGGTEAFF

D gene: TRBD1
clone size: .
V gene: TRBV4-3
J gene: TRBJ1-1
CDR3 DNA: TGCGCCAGCAGCCAAGATCTTGGTACAGGGGCACGGACTGAAGCTTTCTTT
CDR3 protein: CASSQDLGTGARTEAFF

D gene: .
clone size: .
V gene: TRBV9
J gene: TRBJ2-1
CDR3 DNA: TGTGCCAGCAGCGTAGGAACAATATCCTACAATGAGCAGTTCTTC
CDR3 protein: CASSVGTISYNEQFF

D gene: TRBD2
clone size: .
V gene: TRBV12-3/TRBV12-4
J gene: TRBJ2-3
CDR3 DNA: TGTGCCAGCAACCTCATGGCGGGGGGCACAGATACGCAGTATTTT
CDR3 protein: CASNLMAGGTDTQYF

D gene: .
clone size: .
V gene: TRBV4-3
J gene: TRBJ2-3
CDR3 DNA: TGCGCCAGCAGCCAGGGACTTAGCACAGATACGCAGTATTTT
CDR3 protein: CASSQGLSTDTQYF

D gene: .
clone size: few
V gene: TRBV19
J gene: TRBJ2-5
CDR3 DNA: TGTGCCAGTAGTATAGTGGGGGAGTTGGAGACCCAGTACTTC
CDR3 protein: CASSIVGELETQYF

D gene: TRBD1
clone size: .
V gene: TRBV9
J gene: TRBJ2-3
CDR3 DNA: TGTGCCAGCAGCGCTAAGGACAGGCGCACAGATACGCAGTATTTT
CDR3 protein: CASSAKDRRTDTQYF

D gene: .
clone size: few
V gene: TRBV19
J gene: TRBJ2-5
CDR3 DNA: TGTGCCAGTAGTATAAAAGGGCGTGTAGAGACCCAGTACTTC
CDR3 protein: CASSIKGRVETQYF

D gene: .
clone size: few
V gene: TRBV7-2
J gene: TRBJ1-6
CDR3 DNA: TGTGCCAGCAGCTTAGCGGGCAGGTCAGGTCTGTTCCCGCCCCTCCACTTT
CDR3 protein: CASSLAGRSGLFPPLHF

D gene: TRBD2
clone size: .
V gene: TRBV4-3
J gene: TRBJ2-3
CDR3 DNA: TGTGCCAGCAGCCAAGAATGGGTAGCGGGGAGGACAGATACGCAGTATTTT
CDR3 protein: CASSQEWVAGRTDTQYF

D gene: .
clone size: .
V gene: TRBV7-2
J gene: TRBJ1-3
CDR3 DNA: TGTGCCAGCAGAGAAAGGGTGTCGGGCTCTGGAAACACCATATATTTT
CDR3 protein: CASRERVSGSGNTIYF

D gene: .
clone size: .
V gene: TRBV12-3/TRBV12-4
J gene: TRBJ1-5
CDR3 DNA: TGTGCTAGCTCGGGGGGCGGTCAGCCCCAGCATTTT
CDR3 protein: CASSGGGQPQHF

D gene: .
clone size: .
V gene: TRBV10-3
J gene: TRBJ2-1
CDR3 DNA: TGTGCCATCAGTGAGTCGACAGGTGGCGAGCAGTTCTTC
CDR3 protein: CAISESTGGEQFF

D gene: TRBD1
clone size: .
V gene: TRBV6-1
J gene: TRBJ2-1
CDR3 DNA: TGTGCCAGCAGTTGGACGGGACAGGGGGTTTACAATGAGCAGTTCTTC
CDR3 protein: CASSWTGQGVYNEQFF

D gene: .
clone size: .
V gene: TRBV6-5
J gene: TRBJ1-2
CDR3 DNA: TGTGCCAGCAGTTACTCTAGGACGGGACCCTATGGCTACACCTTC
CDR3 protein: CASSYSRTGPYGYTF

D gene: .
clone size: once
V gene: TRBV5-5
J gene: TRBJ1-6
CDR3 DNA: TGTGCCAGCAGCTCTGGACAAAGTGGGACCTCACCCCTCCACTTT
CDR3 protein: CASSSGQSGTSPLHF

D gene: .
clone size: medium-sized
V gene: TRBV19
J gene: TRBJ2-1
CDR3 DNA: TGTGCCAGTAGTATAAGGCAGGGCGTATACAATGAGCAGTTCTTC
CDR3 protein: CASSIRQGVYNEQFF